This entry describes one TCR beta chain. Its antigen is still unknown. The PCR made use of 60 Vbeta and 13 Jbeta primers. TCRdb's copy holds only in-frame clones and misses some; the assay was immunoSEQ multiplex PCR. Found here are 150,000 to 200,000 clones, 60% to 80% of them singletons; the top ten hold roughly 14%. The record originates from a study of cytomegalovirus exposure and HLA in healthy donors. General observations from the study: For TCR beta chains, V- and J-gene trimming was later linked to a missense DCLRE1C variant. On later analysis, the bulk of CMV-associated TCR beta chains appeared to be HLA-restricted.

Germline values: CDR1 SGHTA, CDR2 FQGNSA. The CDR3 length is 17 residues. V lost 2 bases and J lost 0; bases outside the gene matches: 6. Sequencing was done on a sample of PBMCs. The receptor was isolated from a woman between 40 and 50 years old in good health and CMV-seronegative. This chain connects TRBV7-2 to TRBJ1-1; TRBD1 matches 10 bases. CDR3 bases: TGTGCCAGCAGCTTACGACAGGGGGCGAGGGTGAACACTGAAGCTTTCTTT. Translating gives CASSLRQGARVNTEAFF.